The 26 T cell receptor beta chains reported below all come from one sample, sequenced in a study of T-cell reconstitution after alpha-beta-depleted transplantation in children. Unique molecular identifiers were incorporated during preparation of the TCRbeta library. A single record per CDR3 protein comes from TCRdb applying MiXCR to the PCR reads. The sample has under 850,000 distinct CDR3 sequences, roughly 13% seen once; the top ten hold around 0.79%. Sequencing was performed on PBMCs, taken before TCRalphabeta/CD19-depleted stem cell transplant. The receptors here all came from a girl aged 2-10 years with congenital amegakaryocytic thrombocytopenia, due to receive a stem cell transplant.

This clonotype was recorded at least ten times. The chain joins TRBV24-1 to TRBJ2-5; the D is unclear. This CDR3 is 13 amino acids long. The ends were cut back, 3 bases at V and 4 bases at J, with 8 bases in the middle. The germline V gene encodes CDR1 KGHDR and CDR2 SFDVKD. CDR3 nucleotides: TGTGCCACCAGTGATGGAGCGTTAGAGACCCAGTACTTC. It is translated as CATSDGALETQYF.

In this sample, this clonotype turned up many times. The gene calls are TRBV10-1 and TRBJ2-2; 8 bases match TRBD1. The CDR3 is made up of 15 amino acids. The trim removed 6 bases at V and 5 bases at J, leaving 8 bases unmatched. In germline, CDR1 is WNHNN, CDR2 SYGVQD (reference sequence). CDR3 region: CASSDDRGTTGELFF. DNA of the CDR3: TGCGCCAGCAGCGACGACAGGGGAACAACCGGGGAGCTGTTTTTT.

This clonotype was recorded only once. This may arise from a read error, as a much more abundant clone is one base away. The V and J genes are TRBV25-1 and TRBJ2-7; no reliable D call. The CDR3 covers 12 residues. Germline CDR1 reads MGHDK; CDR2 reads SYGVNS. This chain's CDR3 is CANSEGSYEQYF. The CDR3 DNA follows: TGTGCCAACAGTGAAGGCAGCTACGAGCAGTACTTC.

This clonotype was recorded many times. The chain links TRBV29-1 to TRBJ2-3; TRBD1 matches 7 bases. Per the germline V gene, CDR1 is SQVTM and CDR2 is ANQGSEA. With V trimmed by 6 bases and J by 4 bases, 10 bases remained unmatched. This CDR3 has 14 residues. The CDR3, as DNA: TGCAGCGTCCAAAGGACAGGTGGCGCAGATACGCAGTATTTT. It codes for CSVQRTGGADTQYF.

In this sample, this clonotype turned up a few times. V is TRBV18 and J is TRBJ2-7; 7 bases are a match to TRBD2. The CDR3 runs to 18 residues. Germline CDR1 reads KGHSH; CDR2 reads LQKENI. V lost 0 bases to trimming and J lost 1 base; unmatched junction nucleotides: 12. The CDR3 protein is CASSPPGLISGLSYEQYF. The CDR3 DNA reads as TGTGCCAGCTCACCACCGGGTCTGATTAGCGGGTTATCCTACGAGCAGTACTTC.

This clonotype was seen a few times. The chain links TRBV5-1 to TRBJ2-5; D remains unclear. V was shortened by 0 bases and J by 5 bases, with 17 bases between the two germline ends. The CDR3 loop spans 16 amino acids. Germline CDR1 is SGHRS and CDR2 is YFSETQ. CDR3: CASSLVFVPDLETQYF. For the CDR3, the DNA is TGCGCCAGCAGCTTGGTTTTTGTGCCCGATTTGGAGACCCAGTACTTC.

The V and J genes are TRBV21-1 and TRBJ2-1; the D call of TRBD2 is as the table states it, not checked on the DNA. TRBV21-1 is a listed pseudogene. The CDR3 is made up of 13 amino acids. This chain's CDR3 is CASRETSGNEQFF. CDR3 DNA sequence: TGTGCCAGCAGAGAGACTAGCGGGAATGAGCAGTTCTTC.

At least ten counts were recorded for this clonotype. The V gene is TRBV28, the J gene TRBJ2-1; 10 bases agree with TRBD1. The CDR3 is 15 residues long. Per the germline V gene, CDR1 is MDHEN and CDR2 is SYDVKM. V was pared by 5 bases and J by 4 bases, with 5 bases of the junction left unmatched. CDR3 amino acids: CASSIRDRGYNEQFF. CDR3 DNA: TGTGCCAGCAGTATCCGGGACAGGGGTTACAATGAGCAGTTCTTC.

The rearrangement uses TRBV7-9 and TRBJ2-7; D is undetermined. Per germline, CDR1 SEHNR and CDR2 FQNEAQ (reference sequence). Trimming stripped 7 bases from V and 2 bases from J, with 9 bases between. CDR3 length equals 12 residues. CDR3 coding DNA: TGTGCCAGCATGGACGTGGCCTACGAGCAGTACTTC. Its protein product is CASMDVAYEQYF.

This clonotype was detected many times. The chain has TRBV5-6 and TRBJ2-1; D remains unclear. Trimming removed 0 bases at V and 5 bases at J, with 15 bases between. Per the germline V gene, CDR1 is SGHDT and CDR2 is YYEEEE. The CDR3 loop spans 16 amino acids. CDR3 residues: CASSLVLTNQDNEQFF. The CDR3 nucleotides are TGTGCCAGCAGCTTGGTCCTTACCAATCAAGACAATGAGCAGTTCTTC.

This clonotype was observed many times. The rearrangement joins TRBV3-1 to TRBJ2-7; TRBD2 matches 9 bases. This CDR3 has 14 amino acids. With V trimmed by 4 bases and J by 3 bases, 4 bases remained unmatched. Germline CDR1 and CDR2: LGHDT and YNNKEL (reference sequence). The CDR3 DNA follows: TGTGCCAGCAGCCCCCGAGCGGGGGGCTACGAGCAGTACTTC. Translation: CASSPRAGGYEQYF.

This clonotype appeared once. The chain links TRBV3-1 to TRBJ2-6; D is unclear. The CDR3 runs 15 residues. Germline V gene lookup returns CDR1 LGHDT and CDR2 YNNKEL (reference sequence). The V and J ends lost 4 bases and 0 bases respectively, with 7 bases between them. Here the CDR3 reads CASSPAFSGANVLTF. As DNA, the CDR3 is TGTGCCAGCAGCCCCGCCTTCTCTGGGGCCAACGTCCTGACTTTC.

This clonotype has ten or more counts. Mismatch with germline at one junction end may stem from a read error. This chain uses TRBV5-1 with TRBJ2-3; the D is unclear. The CDR3 is 12 amino acids. The germline gives CDR1 SGHRS, CDR2 YFSETQ. CDR3 DNA: TGTGCCAGCAGTTCTAGCACAGATACGCAGTATTTT. It is translated as CASSSSTDTQYF.

This clonotype appeared a few times. The chain recombines TRBV28 with TRBJ2-7; no clear D. Trimming cost V 2 bases and J 3 bases, with 11 bases left between them. Germline CDR1 is MDHEN and CDR2 is SYDVKM. The CDR3 runs 14 residues. The CDR3 sequence is CASSLRTDLYEQYF. The CDR3 DNA follows: TGTGCCAGCAGTTTACGGACGGACCTCTACGAGCAGTACTTC. Variable domain in full (rest from reference TRBV28 and TRBJ2-7): DVKVTQSSRYLVKRTGEKVFLECVQDMDHENMFWYRQDPGLGLRLIYFSYDVKMKEKGDIPEGYSVSREKKERFSLILESASTNQTSMYLCASSLRTDLYEQYFGPGTRLTVT.

Comment on this clonotype: A clone one base away is much larger, so this may be a read error. The chain has TRBV6-1 and TRBJ2-7; 11 bases match TRBD2. The V segment lost 5 bases and the J segment 3 bases; nucleotides outside the gene matches: 3. The CDR3 is 14 residues long. Germline V gene lookup returns CDR1 MNHNS and CDR2 SASEGT. CDR3 sequence reads: CASSKLAGVYEQYF. The CDR3 DNA is TGTGCCAGCAGTAAACTAGCGGGAGTCTACGAGCAGTACTTC.

This clonotype was counted at least ten times. The gene calls are TRBV27 and TRBJ2-7; weak D call: TRBD1 (7 bases). The CDR3 covers 16 residues. Between the trimmed V and J ends, which lost 3 bases and 1 base, there was a span of 16 bases. The V gene's germline CDR1 is MNHEY and CDR2 SMNVEV (reference sequence). The chain's CDR3 is CASSFRGEDRSYEQYF. The CDR3 DNA reads TGTGCCAGCAGTTTCAGGGGGGAGGATAGGTCCTACGAGCAGTACTTC.

This clonotype showed up just a few times. The CDR3 loop reads CSVEEGRLAAQETQYF. The CDR3 DNA follows: TGCAGCGTTGAAGAAGGGCGTCTAGCGGCCCAAGAGACCCAGTACTTC. The chain carries TRBV29-1 and TRBJ2-5; TRBD2 agrees at 7 bases. J lost 1 base, V lost 0 bases, and 8 bases had no gene match. There are 16 residues in the CDR3. The V gene's germline CDR1 is SQVTM and CDR2 ANQGSEA.

This clonotype appeared a few times. V gene TRBV19 combines with J gene TRBJ1-1; D uncertain. Trimming took 9 bases from V and 3 from J, leaving 14 bases between them. This CDR3 is 13 amino acids long. CDR1 LNHDA and CDR2 SQIVND come from the germline V gene (reference sequence). The CDR3 nucleotides are TGTGCCAGAGCCGGCCGGACGGACACTGAAGCTTTCTTT. Protein: CARAGRTDTEAFF.

The chain has TRBV24-1 and TRBJ2-2; D is uncertain. From germline, CDR1 is KGHDR and CDR2 SFDVKD. Trimming removed 8 bases from V and 5 bases from J, with 14 bases in between. The CDR3 loop spans 14 amino acids. DNA for the CDR3: TGTGCCACCACCCGGCTAAGAAAAACCGGGGAGCTGTTTTTT. Translated, it gives CATTRLRKTGELFF.

Only a few counts were recorded for this clonotype. V gene TRBV6-1 combines with J gene TRBJ2-1; the match to TRBD2 covers 8 bases. The CDR3 runs to 16 residues. CDR1 and CDR2 from the germline V gene are MNHNS and SASEGT. With 6 bases clipped from V and 0 bases from J, the junction kept 7 bases outside the gene matches. The CDR3 protein is CASRRAGVPSYNEQFF. The CDR3 DNA is TGTGCCAGCAGACGAGCGGGAGTCCCCTCCTACAATGAGCAGTTCTTC.

The V call is TRBV10-3, the J call TRBJ2-3; 9 bases align to TRBD2. CDR1 and CDR2 from the germline V gene are ENHRY and SYGVKD. The CDR3 runs 15 residues. Trimming removed 8 bases from V and 6 bases from J; junction bases left unmatched: 12. Written as DNA, the CDR3 is TGTGCCATCCGGGCGGGAGGGCCCTCACAGGATACGCAGTATTTT. Translating gives CAIRAGGPSQDTQYF.

The chain employs TRBV20-1 and TRBJ2-3; 15 bases fit TRBD2. Germline V gene sequence: CDR1 DFQATT, CDR2 SNEGSKA (reference sequence). CDR3 length: 17 residues. Trimming cost V 5 bases and J 4 bases; bases outside gene matches: 10. CDR3 sequence: CSAPGLAGGLIPDTQYF. CDR3 nucleotides: TGCAGTGCTCCGGGACTAGCGGGAGGACTGATCCCAGATACGCAGTATTTT.

This clonotype was picked up many times. The genes are TRBV5-5 and TRBJ2-3; D not resolved. Germline V gene sequence: CDR1 SGHKS, CDR2 YYEKEE (reference sequence). The CDR3 is 11 amino acids. Trimming left V 6 bases short and J 6 bases short, with 8 bases between. The CDR3 reads CASMASDTQYF. The CDR3 DNA reads TGTGCCAGCATGGCCTCGGATACGCAGTATTTT. The full variable domain, with the rest looked up from reference TRBV5-5 and TRBJ2-3, is DAGVTQSPTHLIKTRGQQVTLRCSPISGHKSVSWYQQVLGQGPQFIFQYYEKEERGRGNFPDRFSARQFPNYSSELNVNALLLGDSALYLCASMASDTQYFGPGTRLTVL.

This clonotype was seen ten or more times. The rearrangement uses TRBV24-1 and TRBJ2-7, with TRBD2 identical over 8 bases. After removal of 12 bases from V and 3 bases from J, the junction contained 9 bases not matched to a gene. CDR3 length: 13 amino acids. Germline V CDR1 and CDR2: KGHDR, SFDVKD. The CDR3 DNA reads TGTGCCGTCTCTAGCGGGCAGGGCTACGAGCAGTACTTC. Translating gives CAVSSGQGYEQYF.

This chain links TRBV6-5 with TRBJ2-2; D not resolved. CDR1 is MNHEY and CDR2 is SVGAGI in the germline V gene. This CDR3 contains 12 residues. V gave up 7 bases and J gave up 8 bases, with 11 bases separating them. The CDR3 spells CASISPTGELFF. Written as DNA, the CDR3 is TGTGCCAGCATTAGTCCTACGGGGGAGCTGTTTTTT.

At least ten counts were recorded for this clonotype. The chain is built from TRBV7-2 and TRBJ1-4, with 10 bases lining up with TRBD1. Germline loops: CDR1 SGHTA, CDR2 FQGNSA. The length of the CDR3 is 15 residues. V lost 1 base and J lost 10; bases outside the gene matches: 6. CDR3 sequence (DNA): TGTGCCAGCAGCTTAGTGACAGGGGGCGATTCAAAACTGTTTTTT. This encodes CASSLVTGGDSKLFF.